This T cell receptor (beta chain) was sequenced during a study of cytomegalovirus exposure and HLA in healthy donors listed by TCRdb under 2017. Broadly, across the study: In an earlier analysis of some 550 of the donors, 250 to 350 Gb of sequence data and some 120 million unique TCR beta sequences from about 190 million T cells were reported. In addition to the first cohort of roughly 700 subjects, a separate validation cohort of 120 different subjects was used. Both class I and class II loci were covered by HLA typing, at four-digit resolution. Rather than drawing on any new phenotypic data, the later analysis identified candidate immune exposures from TCR beta sequences and the way those sequences occurred across donors. All discovery cohort repertoires had been generated on a single sequencing platform. The T cell repertoires of 666 subjects were profiled by immunosequencing and related to cytomegalovirus serostatus. A later analysis re-examined previously published TCR beta repertoires from several hundred donors and added high-resolution HLA genotyping to investigate patterns of TCR occurrence. The study was designed to test whether signatures of past pathogen exposure could be identified by cataloging public T cell receptors. A later genetic analysis took genome-wide SNP genotypes for about three fifths of the 666 donors and used that subset as a discovery cohort. The number of typed donors differed by locus: about 629-630 for A, B, C, DRB1 and DQB1; some 500 for DQA1; roughly 600 for DPA1; and about 450 for DPB1. Because of strong linkage in the cohort, 4 to 6 DR-DQ haplotypes were treated as single units for association and clustering. Alongside the repertoire data, information on donor age, sex, ethnicity and CMV serostatus was compiled. The genetic ancestry cluster associated with self-reported Caucasian donors included 70% to 85% of the 300 to 400 genotyped donors. Among 350 to 400 genotyped donors of the cohort, an average of approximately 240,000 unique TCR beta nucleotide sequences were sequenced per donor, about a sixth of them non-productive. An early release that covered some 640 HLA-typed donors contained approximately 300 gigabases of sequencing data and around 85 million unique TCR sequences. To decide whether each TCR beta V gene segment behaved as functional or pseudogenic, an earlier analysis of some 600 of the donors relied on high-throughput TCR beta sequencing. To predict cytomegalovirus infection status, the study brought together high-throughput TCR immunosequencing, statistical association of individual TCRs with disease status, and machine learning.

Study-wide conclusions, independent of this receptor: HLA typing was unavailable for some donors at each locus, so association tests used only the typed subset. A later analysis found that TCR association rates varied across HLA loci, with DRB1 alleles showing the most associated TCRs and HLA-C alleles the fewest. In an earlier analysis of 587 of the donors, most TCR beta V segments were observed in productive rearrangements about 90% or about 30% of the time, broadly matching IMGT annotations. Only TCR beta chains were sequenced in this cohort, and the absence of alpha or paired-chain data limited detectable features. A group of highly shared sequence variants was considered likely to be a technical artifact of the sequencing pipeline. Some IMGT-functional V segments, including TRBV6-2 and TRBV6-3, could not be distinguished by the 87-base-pair reads and were therefore excluded. A later analysis reported that several top co-occurrence clusters appeared linked to parvovirus B19, influenza, CMV and Epstein-Barr virus. A later analysis found that HLA-associated TCR beta chains were more clonally expanded and had lower generation probabilities than equally common non-associated chains. Roughly uniform sequencing depth across donors was assumed in presence/absence analyses, although this assumption may not hold. When HLA alleles, especially DR and DQ, strongly co-occurred, TCR associations were difficult to assign to individual alleles. An association between a missense DCLRE1C variant and V-gene and J-gene trimming of TCR beta chains was found in a later genetic analysis and replicated in an independent cohort. Linkage disequilibrium might explain the correlated functional status among segregating V segments, but an unknown experimental factor could not be ruled out. According to a later analysis, most CMV-associated TCR beta chains appeared to be HLA-restricted, and the HLA associations seemed to be driven largely by CMV exposure. Across donors, most TCR sequences were observed very rarely, whereas some public TCRs were present in many individuals. Because counts were too low, about 18 rarely observed V segments, including chromosome 9 orphons, were left out of the earlier analysis of 587 of the donors. A few of the identified cytomegalovirus-associated TCR beta chains were confirmed in vitro to be specific for cytomegalovirus antigens. In a later analysis, more than 15,000 TCR beta sequences were associated with specific HLA alleles at a false discovery rate of 0.05. CMV serostatus was the only immune exposure information available for the cohort. According to the authors, the approach could potentially be generalized to other disease states and immunological phenotypes. A further reported finding was that TCR beta sequences accurately predicted the HLA-A and HLA-B alleles for most subjects in the first cohort. The study listed approximately 150 TCR beta chains as associated with cytomegalovirus. Cytomegalovirus status was reported to be diagnosed by the classifier with high specificity and sensitivity in both the original and validation cohorts. In a later genetic analysis, fewer N-insertions in productive TCRs were reported among donors in an Asian-associated ancestry cluster than the roughly 670-donor mean.

The method behind the library was the immunoSEQ multiplex PCR assay. For the multiplex PCR, a mixture combining 60 forward primers for TCR Vbeta segments and 13 reverse primers for TCR Jbeta segments was used. Amplification of the CDR3 region of rearranged TCR beta genes was performed with a multiplex PCR assay on genomic DNA. On the Illumina HiSeq System, the amplified TCR beta libraries were sequenced as 87-base-pair reads. The study's own analysis went as follows. A later analysis tallied tens of millions of unique TCR beta chains across the 666 repertoires, and about 10 million of those chains were shared by two or more donors. To remove PCR and sequencing errors, raw reads were error-corrected and collapsed into unique sequences using a nearest-neighbor algorithm that merged closely related sequences. To assign V, D and J gene segments, CDR3 sequences were aligned to IMGT reference sequences. For a sequence to be retained, a match of at least six nucleotides was required to both a V gene segment and a J gene segment. A rearrangement counted as productive if the CDR3 had no stop codons and remained in frame with V and J, and every other rearrangement counted as non-productive. CDR3 was defined according to IMGT convention as the region running from the second conserved V-encoded cysteine to the conserved J-encoded phenylalanine. Sequences without an unambiguous match to a single V gene segment were excluded from the earlier analysis of about 630 of the donors. In an earlier analysis of a few hundred of the donors, V segments were called functional above 56.7% productive rearrangements and were called segregating when the between-donor standard deviation exceeded 5%. A statistical classification framework was built to diagnose cytomegalovirus status from the catalog of TCR beta chain sequences. A later analysis assigned V and J genes by comparing TCR nucleotide sequences with IMGT/GENE-DB human TR gene sequences. Using the TCRdist pipeline, a later analysis assigned CDR3 sequences along with most-parsimonious VDJ recombination scenarios. A later analysis defined each TCR beta chain by its CDR3 amino acid sequence plus V-gene family, and excluded reads lacking a unique V-gene family. As a way to deal with suspected cross-contamination and a sequencing artifact, a later analysis dropped more than 500 nucleotide sequences that were highly shared and had low generation probability. For each public chain, a later analysis derived a clonal expansion index from normalized ranks of inferred template counts within each repertoire. In a later analysis, generation probabilities were computed with a VDJ recombination model fitted to out-of-frame rearrangements, and the resulting probabilities were checked against IGoR. In a later analysis, TCR-TCR, TCR-HLA and TCR-CMV co-occurrence was scored with hypergeometric tests, and a repertoire-size bias correction was applied to TCR pairs. To estimate false discovery rates, a later analysis permuted the HLA or CMV assignments 20 times. In a later analysis, co-occurring TCRs were grouped using DBSCAN, with TCRdist sequence similarity added in when clustering inside HLA-allele-positive subsets. Repertoires with fewer than 30,000 or more than 120,000 public chains were left out of co-occurrence clustering, as were five repertoires with anomalous nucleotide sharing. Entries here come from immuneACCESS through TCRdb and include only in-frame sequences with V and J called. Some clones fail to appear in such tables; in the studies checked, an unresolved V gene covers under half of the shortfall, and the cause of the remainder is unknown. V, J and clone size were drawn from that table, and D and trimming were deduced from the DNA. Counted in this sample were over 95,000 clones; roughly four fifths of them appeared once. Of the sample, around 2.3% falls within the top ten clones.

The germline V gene (reference sequence) sets CDR1 to LNHDA and CDR2 to SQIVND. Trimmed from V: 11 bases; trimmed from J: 5 bases; junction bases lacking a gene match: 8. The CDR3 goes from the cysteine to the phenylalanine over 12 residues. Of the read, only the CDR3 DNA is kept; its 36 bases are in frame from base 1. The cohort comprised some 680 healthy bone marrow donors. At the time of sampling, every cohort member was nominally healthy, though immune exposures that went unrecorded were likely present. The donor tested CMV seronegative, placing the donor among the 300 to 400 seronegative members of the cohort. Each donor provided a peripheral blood sample, and peripheral blood mononuclear cells were used for TCR beta sequencing. The Qiagen DNeasy Blood Extraction Kit was used to extract genomic DNA from the blood cell samples. Worth noting for this clone: No antigen is known for it. It has no much larger one-base neighbor in the sample; base qualities were not kept.

The sequence was collected from a young woman in good health and CMV-seronegative. Source material: PBMCs. This sequence uses TRBV19 and TRBJ1-1; TRBD1 lines up with 7 middle nucleotides. The CDR3 reads as follows: CAARQGGTEAFF. Here is the DNA: TGTGCCGCCAGACAGGGTGGTACTGAAGCTTTCTTT.